What follows are 14 T cell receptor beta chains derived from one specimen sequenced in a study of chemoradiotherapy in HPV16-positive cancers. Some clones are missing from TCRdb's copy, which holds only in-frame ones; the method was immunoSEQ multiplex PCR. The sample has just over 25,000 clones, around 94% seen once. The sequencing here drew on blood, taken from a patient who underwent chemoradiotherapy. These receptors were taken from a human donor with HPV-associated anogenital cancer.

CDR3 DNA: TGTGCCAGCAGCCCCCCGGGGTGGTCGTATGGGGCCAACGTCCTGACTTTC. Translated: CASSPPGWSYGANVLTF. The chain uses TRBV11-2 and TRBJ2-6; D is possibly TRBD2 (5 bases). CDR1 and CDR2 (germline): SGHAT, FQNNGV. This CDR3 region has 17 residues. Trimming cost V 5 bases and J 3 bases, with 17 bases left between them.

This clone was seen only once. The rearrangement uses TRBV5-1 and TRBJ1-1, with a possible D match to TRBD1 (5 bases). Germline CDR1 reads SGHRS; CDR2 reads YFSETQ. Trimming cost V 0 bases and J 0 bases, with 12 bases left between them. The CDR3 has 16 amino acids. The CDR3 DNA follows: TGCGCCAGCAGCTTGGGAAGGGGTGGGATGAACACTGAAGCTTTCTTT. Translation: CASSLGRGGMNTEAFF. Variable domain in full (rest from reference TRBV5-1 and TRBJ1-1): KAGVTQTPRYLIKTRGQQVTLSCSPISGHRSVSWYQQTPGQGLQFLFEYFSETQRNKGNFPGRFSGRQFSNSRSEMNVSTLELGDSALYLCASSLGRGGMNTEAFFGQGTRLTVV.

The CDR3 DNA sequence: TGCAGCGTGGTCAGGTCGGGGGACCACGAGCAGTACTTC. Translating gives CSVVRSGDHEQYF. This chain uses TRBV29-1 with TRBJ2-7; tentative D call: TRBD2 (6 bases). The V and J ends lost 6 bases and 5 bases respectively, with 17 bases between them. This CDR3 is built from 13 residues. From germline, CDR1 is SQVTM and CDR2 ANQGSEA.

V gene TRBV7-7 combines with J gene TRBJ2-5, with a weak D call TRBD2 (6 bases). The end of the DNA aligns better with TRBJ2-7, so the J call may be wrong. The CDR3 has 15 residues. Germline-derived CDR1 and CDR2 are SSHAT and FNYEAQ (reference sequence). The CDR3 protein is CASSLAPGEAYEQYF. In DNA, the CDR3 is TGTGCCAGCAGCTTAGCCCCGGGAGAGGCGTACGAGCAGTACTTC.

DNA for the CDR3: TGTGCCAGCAGCTTGAACCGCCTGGACAGCTCCTACAATGAGCAGTTCTTC. Protein: CASSLNRLDSSYNEQFF. The rearrangement joins TRBV5-5 to TRBJ2-1; D is possibly TRBD1 (6 bases). V dropped 1 base and J dropped 0 bases, with 14 bases sitting between them. The CDR3 is 17 residues long. The germline V gene encodes CDR1 SGHKS and CDR2 YYEKEE (reference sequence).

The J gene is TRBJ1-2, the V gene TRBV5-5, with D possibly TRBD1 on 5 matching bases. The CDR3 sequence is 15 residues long. V lost 0 bases, J lost 4 bases, and 13 bases lay in between. The germline CDR1 and CDR2 sequences are SGHKS and YYEKEE (reference sequence). The CDR3 sequence is CASSLERQFLYGYTF. For the CDR3, the DNA is TGTGCCAGCAGCTTGGAGAGACAGTTTCTCTATGGCTACACCTTC.

The chain links TRBV28 to TRBJ2-7, with 9 nucleotides matching TRBD2. The CDR3 is 15 residues long. Germline V gene lookup returns CDR1 MDHEN and CDR2 SYDVKM. V shed 3 bases, J shed 3 bases, and the junction held 6 bases outside the gene matches. The CDR3 sequence is CASSLFSGGLYEQYF. In nucleotides, the CDR3 is TGTGCCAGCAGTTTGTTTAGCGGGGGCCTCTACGAGCAGTACTTC.

CDR3 nucleotides: TGCGCCAGCAGCCAACTAGGATCGGAGCGGGAGCAGTACTTC. This codes for CASSQLGSEREQYF. The chain couples TRBV5-1 to TRBJ2-7, with D tentatively TRBD2 (5 bases). Trimming left V 4 bases short and J 7 bases short, with 18 bases between. The CDR3 extends over 14 amino acids. Germline CDR1 reads SGHRS; CDR2 reads YFSETQ.

The genes are TRBV7-9 and TRBJ1-1; 7 nucleotides align to TRBD1. The CDR3 runs to 15 residues. Germline V gene sequence: CDR1 SEHNR, CDR2 FQNEAQ (reference sequence). Germline trimming cut 1 base from V and 1 base from J; bases unmatched to any gene: 3. The CDR3 region is CASSLGAGGNTEAFF. The CDR3 DNA follows: TGTGCCAGCAGCTTAGGGGCAGGGGGGAACACTGAAGCTTTCTTT.

The chain links TRBV4-3 to TRBJ2-2, with a weak D call TRBD2 (5 bases). The CDR3 covers 15 residues. Trimming cost V 3 bases and J 6 bases, with 14 bases left between them. Germline V gene sequence: CDR1 LGHNA, CDR2 YSLEER. The CDR3 loop reads CASSQARGTAGELFF. Here the CDR3 DNA reads TGCGCCAGCAGCCAGGCCCGGGGTACAGCCGGGGAGCTGTTTTTT.

This clone was counted once. This chain links TRBV28 with TRBJ1-4; unclear D gene. Germline CDR1 and CDR2: MDHEN and SYDVKM. This CDR3 has 14 residues. The ends were cut back, 5 bases at V and 6 bases at J, with 13 bases in the middle. CDR3 nucleotide sequence: TGTGCCAGCAGTAGTCCCGGGAAACATGAAAAACTGTTTTTT. Protein: CASSSPGKHEKLFF.

This clone appeared once. This chain connects TRBV14 to TRBJ2-1; 9 bases map to TRBD2. The CDR3 extends over 15 amino acids. Looked up from germline, CDR1 is SGHDN and CDR2 is FVKESK. The junction had 7 bases not matched to a gene; V was cut back by 4 bases and J by 6 bases. Here the CDR3 reads CASSLLAGVFNEQFF. CDR3 coding DNA: TGTGCCAGCAGCCTCTTAGCGGGAGTGTTCAATGAGCAGTTCTTC.

The chain combines TRBV5-1 with TRBJ1-6; 7 bases match TRBD1. The CDR3 is 16 residues long. Germline CDR1 SGHRS, CDR2 YFSETQ. V was clipped by 0 bases and J by 8 bases; unmatched bases: 8. The CDR3 loop is CASSLAVGQGDSPLHF. CDR3 nucleotide sequence: TGCGCCAGCAGCTTGGCGGTGGGTCAGGGGGATTCACCCCTCCACTTT.

The V gene is TRBV11-2, the J gene TRBJ2-3, with 15 bases identical to TRBD2. This CDR3 comprises 17 residues. The V gene's germline CDR1 is SGHAT and CDR2 FQNNGV. Losses at the gene ends were 6 bases for V and 2 bases for J; bases not matched to a gene: 6. The CDR3 bases are TGTGCCAGCAGAGGGACTAGCGGGGGGCTACTCACAGATACGCAGTATTTT. It is translated as CASRGTSGGLLTDTQYF.